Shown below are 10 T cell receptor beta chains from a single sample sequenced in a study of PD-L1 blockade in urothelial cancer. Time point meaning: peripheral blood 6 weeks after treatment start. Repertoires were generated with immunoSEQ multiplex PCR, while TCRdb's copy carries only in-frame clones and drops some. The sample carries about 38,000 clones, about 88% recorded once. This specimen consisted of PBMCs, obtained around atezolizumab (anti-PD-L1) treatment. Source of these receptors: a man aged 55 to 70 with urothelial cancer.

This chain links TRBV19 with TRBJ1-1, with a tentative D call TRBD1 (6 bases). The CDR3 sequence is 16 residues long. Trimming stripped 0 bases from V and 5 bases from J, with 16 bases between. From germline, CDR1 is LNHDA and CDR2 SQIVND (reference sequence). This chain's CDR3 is CASSIESLGARTEAFF. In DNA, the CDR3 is TGTGCCAGTAGTATAGAGAGTCTGGGGGCGCGGACTGAAGCTTTCTTT.

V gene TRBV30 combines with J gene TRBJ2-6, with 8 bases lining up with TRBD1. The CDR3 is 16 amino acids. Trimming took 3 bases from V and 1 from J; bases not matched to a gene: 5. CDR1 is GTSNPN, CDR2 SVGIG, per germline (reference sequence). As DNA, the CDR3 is TGTGCCTGGAGAGGGACAGGATCTTCTGGGGCCAACGTCCTGACTTTC. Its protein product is CAWRGTGSSGANVLTF. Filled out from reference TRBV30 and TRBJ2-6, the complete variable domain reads SQTIHQWPATLVQPVGSPLSLECTVEGTSNPNLYWYRQAAGRGLQLLFYSVGIGQISSEVPQNLSASRPQDRQFILSSKKLLLSDSGFYLCAWRGTGSSGANVLTFGAGSRLTVL.

The chain's CDR3 is CASSQGRHLSTDTQYF. For the CDR3, the DNA is TGCGCCAGCAGCCAAGGCAGACACCTTAGCACAGATACGCAGTATTTT. The V call is TRBV4-1, the J call TRBJ2-3; D not certain. With 1 base removed from V and 0 bases from J, the gap between germline ends came to 11 bases. Germline loops: CDR1 MGHRA, CDR2 YSYEKL. The CDR3 contains 16 residues.

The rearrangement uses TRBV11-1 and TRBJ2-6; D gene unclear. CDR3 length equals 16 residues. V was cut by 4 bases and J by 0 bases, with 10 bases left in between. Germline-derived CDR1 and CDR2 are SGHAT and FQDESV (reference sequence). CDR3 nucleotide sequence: TGTGCCAGCAGCTCTAGGATGGGCTCTGGGGCCAACGTCCTGACTTTC. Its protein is CASSSRMGSGANVLTF.

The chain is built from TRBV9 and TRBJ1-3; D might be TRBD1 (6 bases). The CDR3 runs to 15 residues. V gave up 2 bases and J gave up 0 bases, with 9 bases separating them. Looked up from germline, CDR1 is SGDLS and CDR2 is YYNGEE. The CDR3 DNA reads TGTGCCAGCAGCGTGGACAGCCTCTCTGGAAACACCATATATTTT. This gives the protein CASSVDSLSGNTIYF.

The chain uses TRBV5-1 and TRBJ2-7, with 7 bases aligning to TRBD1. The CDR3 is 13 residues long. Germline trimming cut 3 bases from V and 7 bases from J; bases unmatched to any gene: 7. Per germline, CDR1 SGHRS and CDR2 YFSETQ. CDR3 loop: CASSSGTAWEQYF. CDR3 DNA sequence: TGCGCCAGCAGCTCAGGGACAGCGTGGGAGCAGTACTTC.

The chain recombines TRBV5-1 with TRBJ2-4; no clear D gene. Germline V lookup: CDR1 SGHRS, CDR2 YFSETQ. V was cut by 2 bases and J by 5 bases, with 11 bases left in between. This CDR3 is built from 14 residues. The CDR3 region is CASSLDINENIQYF. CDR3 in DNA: TGCGCCAGCAGCTTAGACATAAACGAAAACATTCAGTACTTC.

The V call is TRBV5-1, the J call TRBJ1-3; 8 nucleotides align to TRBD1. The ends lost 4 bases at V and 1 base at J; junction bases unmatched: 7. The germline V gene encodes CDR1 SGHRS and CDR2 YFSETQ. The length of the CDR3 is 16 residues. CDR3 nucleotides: TGCGCCAGCAGCCCCGGACAGGGCGAATCTGGAAACACCATATATTTT. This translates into CASSPGQGESGNTIYF.

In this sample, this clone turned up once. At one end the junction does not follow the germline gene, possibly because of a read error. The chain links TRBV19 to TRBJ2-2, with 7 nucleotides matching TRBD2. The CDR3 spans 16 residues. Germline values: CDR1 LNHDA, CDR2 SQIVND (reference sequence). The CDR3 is CASSTARRRETGGLFF. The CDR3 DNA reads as TGTGCCAGTAGTACGGCCCGACGGAGGGAAACGGGGGGGCTGTTTTTT. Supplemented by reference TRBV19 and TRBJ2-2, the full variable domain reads DGGITQSPKYLFRKEGQNVTLSCEQNLNHDAMYWYRQDPGQGLRLIYYSQIVNDFQKGDIAEGYSVSREKKESFPLTVTSAQKNPTAFYLCASSTARRRETGGLFFGEGSRLTVL.

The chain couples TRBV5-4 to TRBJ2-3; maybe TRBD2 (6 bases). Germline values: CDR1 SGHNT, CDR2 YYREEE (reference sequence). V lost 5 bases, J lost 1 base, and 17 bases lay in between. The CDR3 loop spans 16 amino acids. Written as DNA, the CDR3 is TGTGCCAGCAGTCCCGCGTGGGCTAGCGGCACAGATACGCAGTATTTT. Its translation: CASSPAWASGTDTQYF.